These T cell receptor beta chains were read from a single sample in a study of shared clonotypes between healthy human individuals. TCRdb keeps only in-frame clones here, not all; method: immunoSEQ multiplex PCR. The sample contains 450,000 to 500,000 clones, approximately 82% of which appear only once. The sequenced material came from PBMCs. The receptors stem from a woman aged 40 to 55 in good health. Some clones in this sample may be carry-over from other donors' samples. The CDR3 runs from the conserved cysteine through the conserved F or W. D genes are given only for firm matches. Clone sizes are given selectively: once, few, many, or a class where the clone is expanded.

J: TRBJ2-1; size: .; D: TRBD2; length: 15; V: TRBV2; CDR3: CASTGGRGSYNEQFF; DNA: TGTGCCAGCACAGGCGGGAGGGGATCCTACAATGAGCAGTTCTTC
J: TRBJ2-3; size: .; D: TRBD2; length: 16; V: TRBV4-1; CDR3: CARDASGRAGTDTQYF; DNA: TGCGCCAGGGATGCTAGCGGGAGGGCCGGGACAGATACGCAGTATTTT
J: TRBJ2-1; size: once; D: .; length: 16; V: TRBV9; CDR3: CASSVGSVSSYNEQFF; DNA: TGTGCCAGCAGCGTAGGGAGCGTAAGCTCCTACAATGAGCAGTTCTTC
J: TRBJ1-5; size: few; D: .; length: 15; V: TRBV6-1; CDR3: CASSEAGQGAQPQHF; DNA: TGTGCCAGCAGTGAGGCGGGCCAGGGAGCCCAGCCCCAGCATTTT
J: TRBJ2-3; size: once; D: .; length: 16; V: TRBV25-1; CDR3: CASSEQPGVRTDTQYF; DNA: TGTGCCAGCAGTGAACAACCGGGAGTCCGCACAGATACGCAGTATTTT
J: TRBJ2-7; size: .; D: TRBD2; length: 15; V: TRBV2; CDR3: CASSVPSGITYEQYF; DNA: TGTGCCAGCAGTGTCCCTAGCGGGATTACCTACGAGCAGTACTTC
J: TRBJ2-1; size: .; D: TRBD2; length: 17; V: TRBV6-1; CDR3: CASSDGTSGGGYNEQFF; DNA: TGTGCCAGCAGTGACGGGACTAGCGGAGGGGGTTACAATGAGCAGTTCTTC
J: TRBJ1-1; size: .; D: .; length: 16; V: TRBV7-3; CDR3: CASSSYLPGRGTEAFF; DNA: TGTGCCAGCAGCTCTTACCTTCCGGGTCGGGGCACTGAAGCTTTCTTT
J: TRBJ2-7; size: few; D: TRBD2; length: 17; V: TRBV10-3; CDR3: CATGTSGSALSSYEQYF; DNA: TGTGCCACCGGGACTAGCGGGAGCGCTCTTAGCTCCTACGAGCAGTACTTC
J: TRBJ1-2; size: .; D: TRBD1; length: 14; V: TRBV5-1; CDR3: CASSGQGYNYGYTF; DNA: TGCGCCAGCAGCGGACAGGGATACAACTATGGCTACACCTTC
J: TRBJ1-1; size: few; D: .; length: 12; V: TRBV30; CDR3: CAWSRRGTEAFF; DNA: TGTGCCTGGAGTCGTAGGGGCACTGAAGCTTTCTTT
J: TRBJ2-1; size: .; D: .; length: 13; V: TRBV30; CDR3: CAWSEGIVNEQFF; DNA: TGTGCCTGGAGTGAAGGGATAGTAAATGAGCAGTTCTTC
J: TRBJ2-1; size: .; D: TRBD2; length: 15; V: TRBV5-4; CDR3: CASSGTSGRYNEQFF; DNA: TGTGCCAGCAGCGGGACTAGCGGGAGGTATAATGAGCAGTTCTTC
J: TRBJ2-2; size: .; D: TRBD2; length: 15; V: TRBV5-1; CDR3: CASRRTSGGTGELFF; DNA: TGCGCCAGCAGGCGGACTAGCGGGGGTACCGGGGAGCTGTTTTTT
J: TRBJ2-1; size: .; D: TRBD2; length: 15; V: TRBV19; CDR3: CASSPPGTKNNEQFF; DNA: TGTGCCAGTAGCCCCCCCGGGACTAAAAACAATGAGCAGTTCTTC